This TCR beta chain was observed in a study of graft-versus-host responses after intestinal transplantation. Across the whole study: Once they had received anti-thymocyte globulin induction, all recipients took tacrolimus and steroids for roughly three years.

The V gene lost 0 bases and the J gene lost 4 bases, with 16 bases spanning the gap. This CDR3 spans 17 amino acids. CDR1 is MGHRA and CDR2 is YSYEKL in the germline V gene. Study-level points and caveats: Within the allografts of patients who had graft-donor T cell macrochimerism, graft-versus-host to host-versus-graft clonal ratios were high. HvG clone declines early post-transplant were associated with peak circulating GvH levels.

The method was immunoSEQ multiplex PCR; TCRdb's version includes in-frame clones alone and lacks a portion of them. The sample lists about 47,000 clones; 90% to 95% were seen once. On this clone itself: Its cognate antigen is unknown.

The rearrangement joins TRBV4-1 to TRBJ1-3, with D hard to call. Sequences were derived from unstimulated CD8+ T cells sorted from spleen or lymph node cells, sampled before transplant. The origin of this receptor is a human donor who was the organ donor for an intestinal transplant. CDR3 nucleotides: TGCGCCAGCAGCCAAGATCTGGCGGTTTCGGGCGGAAACACCATATATTTT. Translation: CASSQDLAVSGGNTIYF.